This T cell receptor beta chain was retrieved from a study of blood T cell repertoires in COVID-19. As handled by the study authors: Amplification with reference gene primers provided the estimates of nucleated cell counts. Clones were sequenced by immunoSEQ multiplex PCR, and TCRdb holds only the in-frame ones, with some missing. For V, J and clone size, that table is used; D and trimming come from the DNA. This sample carries more than 85,000 clones, roughly 90% of them seen once, and the ten largest clones take about 3.7%. The CDR3 loop spans 15 amino acids. Germline-derived CDR1 and CDR2 are KGHSH and LQKENI. V dropped 5 bases and J dropped 2 bases, with 13 bases sitting between them.

Specimen: peripheral blood. V and J are TRBV18 and TRBJ2-1, with D unclear. The sequence was collected from a woman aged 70-85 years with acute or convalescent COVID-19. The CDR3 spells CASSSGSGAYNEQFF. CDR3 coding DNA: TGTGCCAGCTCATCTGGGTCAGGTGCCTACAATGAGCAGTTCTTC. The variable domain in full, with the rest retrieved from reference TRBV18 and TRBJ2-1, is NAGVMQNPRHLVRRRGQEARLRCSPMKGHSHVYWYRQLPEEGLKFMVYLQKENIIDESGMPKERFSAEFPKEGPSILRIQQVVRGDSAAYFCASSSGSGAYNEQFFGPGTRLTVL.